This is a list of T cell receptor beta chains from one sample in a study of blood T cell repertoires in COVID-19. Profiled with immunoSEQ multiplex PCR; TCRdb holds only in-frame clones, not every one. The profile covers fewer than 110,000 clones, with approximately 88% appearing a single time and around 11% taken by the ten largest. Sequencing was performed on peripheral blood. Receptors were obtained from a human donor in a cohort sampled during active COVID-19. Both conserved end residues are part of each CDR3. A D gene is named only where the DNA matches it firmly. The size entry is marked missing in some rows and otherwise reads once, few, many or a size class.

V gene	clone size	J gene	D gene	CDR3 protein	CDR3 DNA
TRBV3-1/TRBV3-2	-	TRBJ1-5	TRBD1	CASSPRAGTGGSQPQHF	TGTGCCAGCAGCCCCCGCGCTGGTACAGGGGGCAGTCAGCCCCAGCATTTT
TRBV9	-	TRBJ2-3	-	CASSVSRGTDTQYF	TGTGCCAGCAGCGTAAGCAGGGGCACAGATACGCAGTATTTT
TRBV2	few	TRBJ1-6	TRBD1	CASTTGGGYSPLHF	TGTGCCAGCACAACAGGGGGCGGTTATTCACCCCTCCACTTT
TRBV10-3	-	TRBJ1-5	-	CAISEGDSNQPQHF	TGTGCCATCAGTGAGGGCGACAGTAATCAGCCCCAGCATTTT
TRBV7-2	-	TRBJ2-1	TRBD2	CASTPGGRFYNEQFF	TGTGCCAGCACCCCGGGGGGGCGCTTCTACAATGAGCAGTTCTTC
TRBV7-3	-	TRBJ1-1	-	CASSLSAGVGTEAFF	TGTGCCAGCAGCTTATCGGCAGGGGTTGGCACTGAAGCTTTCTTT
TRBV9	-	TRBJ2-6	-	CASSESTGPISGANVLTF	TGTGCCAGCAGCGAGAGTACAGGGCCCATTTCTGGGGCCAACGTCCTGACTTTC
TRBV9	-	TRBJ1-1	TRBD1	CASSLGTGVVTEAFF	TGTGCCAGCAGCCTAGGGACAGGGGTCGTCACTGAAGCTTTCTTT
TRBV9	-	TRBJ1-2	TRBD1	CASSANRGPLGGYTF	TGTGCCAGCAGCGCGAACAGGGGCCCACTGGGGGGCTACACCTTC
TRBV7-2	-	TRBJ1-2	-	CASSTRAGGYTF	TGTGCCAGCAGCACCAGGGCTGGTGGCTACACCTTC
TRBV11-3	-	TRBJ1-1	-	CASSLVRGSAEAFF	TGTGCCAGCAGCTTAGTTCGGGGTAGCGCTGAAGCTTTCTTT
TRBV19	-	TRBJ1-4	TRBD1	CASSTPSGTGGRPNEKLFF	TGTGCCAGTAGTACCCCCTCAGGGACAGGGGGCCGTCCTAATGAAAAACTGTTTTTT
TRBV14	-	TRBJ1-1	-	CASSQESLPLNTEAFF	TGTGCCAGCAGCCAAGAAAGCCTTCCGTTGAACACTGAAGCTTTCTTT
TRBV7-3	-	TRBJ2-3	TRBD2	CASSLRPAGGDTQYF	TGTGCCAGCAGCTTACGACCCGCCGGGGGGGATACGCAGTATTTT
TRBV5-1	-	TRBJ1-3	-	CASSLYTGNSGNTIYF	TGCGCCAGCAGCTTGTATACAGGGAACTCTGGAAACACCATATATTTT
TRBV5-1	-	TRBJ2-7	TRBD1	CASSLGRGQGEQYF	TGCGCCAGCAGCTTGGGTAGGGGGCAAGGCGAGCAGTACTTC
TRBV7-7	-	TRBJ1-4	-	CASSLGESEKLFF	TGTGCTAGCAGCTTAGGAGAGAGTGAAAAACTGTTTTTT
TRBV5-1	-	TRBJ2-2	-	CASSPQTGENTGELFF	TGCGCCAGCAGCCCTCAAACGGGGGAGAACACCGGGGAGCTGTTTTTT
TRBV2	-	TRBJ2-5	TRBD2	CASSGDSGGQETQYF	TGTGCCAGCAGTGGAGATAGCGGGGGGCAAGAGACCCAGTACTTC
TRBV11-3	once	TRBJ2-7	TRBD1	CASSQTGGTYEQYF	TGTGCCAGCAGCCAGACAGGGGGCACCTACGAGCAGTACTTC
TRBV10-3	-	TRBJ1-2	-	CAISDSAMGYTF	TGTGCCATCAGTGACAGTGCAATGGGCTACACCTTC
TRBV2	-	TRBJ2-2	TRBD2	CASSSGTRGRELFF	TGTGCCAGCAGTTCCGGGACTAGAGGAAGGGAGCTGTTTTTT
TRBV9	-	TRBJ2-1	TRBD2	CASTLTGLASYNEQFF	TGTGCCAGCACCTTAACCGGACTAGCTTCCTACAATGAGCAGTTCTTC
TRBV6-1	-	TRBJ1-2	TRBD1	CASSEPIATGQNYGYTF	TGTGCCAGCAGTGAACCGATCGCCACGGGACAGAACTATGGCTACACCTTC
TRBV3-1/TRBV3-2	-	TRBJ2-1	TRBD2	CASSQVRSGGRNEQFF	TGTGCCAGCAGCCAAGTTCGGAGCGGGGGGCGAAATGAGCAGTTCTTC
TRBV12-3/TRBV12-4	-	TRBJ1-1	-	CASTLDGTEAFF	TGTGCCAGCACCCTAGACGGAACTGAAGCTTTCTTT
TRBV9	-	TRBJ1-1	TRBD1	CASSVDAGGDTEAFF	TGTGCCAGCAGCGTAGATGCAGGGGGCGACACTGAAGCTTTCTTT
TRBV5-4	-	TRBJ1-1	-	CASSDPSTGLEAFF	TGTGCCAGCAGCGACCCCTCTACAGGGCTTGAAGCTTTCTTT
TRBV19	-	TRBJ2-2	-	CASSMRDRNTGELFF	TGTGCCAGTAGTATGAGGGATCGAAACACCGGGGAGCTGTTTTTT
TRBV5-4	-	TRBJ1-3	TRBD1	CASSRDRGTGNTIYF	TGTGCCAGCAGCCGGGACAGGGGGACGGGAAACACCATATATTTT
TRBV5-1	few	TRBJ1-6	-	CASSLLAEYSPLHF	TGCGCCAGCAGCTTGTTGGCGGAGTATTCACCCCTCCACTTT
TRBV19	-	TRBJ1-5	-	CASSIFRRANQPQHF	TGTGCCAGTAGTATTTTTCGGAGGGCCAATCAGCCCCAGCATTTT
TRBV7-9	-	TRBJ1-2	-	CASSWSTAPGEGYTF	TGTGCCAGCAGCTGGTCCACGGCGCCGGGGGAAGGCTACACCTTC